Below, 5 T cell receptor beta chains from the same sample are listed, as sequenced in a study of T cell responses to AZD1222 COVID-19 vaccine. The data were produced by immunoSEQ multiplex PCR, yet TCRdb's version contains in-frame clones alone and is incomplete. The data show more than 150,000 clones, with about 91% seen just once and 4% to 5.5% held by the top ten. The sequenced sample was peripheral blood, obtained on day 0 of AZD1222 vaccination. Receptors originate from an adult in good health.

This clone came up once. The chain couples TRBV6-5 to TRBJ1-1; D gene unclear. CDR1 is MNHEY and CDR2 is SVGAGI in the germline V gene. Trimming left V 6 bases short and J 4 bases short, with 12 bases between. CDR3 length: 13 residues. CDR3 in DNA: TGTGCCAGCAGGCCACACCTGGGCACTGAAGCTTTCTTT. Its protein product is CASRPHLGTEAFF.

DNA for the CDR3: TGCGCCAGCAGCTTGGAGGCAGGGGGAGGCACAGATACGCAGTATTTT. This codes for CASSLEAGGGTDTQYF. The chain employs TRBV5-1 and TRBJ2-3, with 7 bases identical to TRBD1. Trimming at V came to 0 bases and at J to 1 base, leaving 5 bases not matched to a gene. The V gene's germline CDR1 is SGHRS and CDR2 YFSETQ. This CDR3 has 16 residues.

V is TRBV9 and J is TRBJ1-1, with a tentative D call TRBD1 (5 bases). The V gene's germline CDR1 is SGDLS and CDR2 YYNGEE. V gave up 2 bases and J gave up 1 base, with 12 bases separating them. The CDR3 is 15 amino acids. The CDR3 nucleotides read TGTGCCAGCAGCGTTGAGCCAGGGCCGAACACTGAAGCTTTCTTT. It is translated as CASSVEPGPNTEAFF.

The chain links TRBV5-1 to TRBJ1-2; D may be TRBD1 (5 bases). V dropped 4 bases and J dropped 8 bases, with 18 bases sitting between them. Germline V gene sequence: CDR1 SGHRS, CDR2 YFSETQ. CDR3 size: 14 residues. The CDR3 is CASSPTEGHPGYTF. In DNA form, the CDR3 reads TGCGCCAGCAGCCCCACCGAAGGACATCCCGGCTACACCTTC.

The V and J genes are TRBV28 and TRBJ2-1, with D uncertain. The CDR3 loop spans 14 amino acids. Germline loops: CDR1 MDHEN, CDR2 SYDVKM. The ends were cut back, 6 bases at V and 7 bases at J, with 16 bases in the middle. The CDR3 DNA reads TGTGCCAGCAGACCCCCTGGCGCCAGGAATGAGCAGTTCTTC. It is translated as CASRPPGARNEQFF.